This T cell receptor (beta chain) comes out of a study of OX40 agonist ivuxolimab in advanced cancers. Broader study findings: Partial responders at 0.1-3.0 mg/kg showed near-lowest clonal expansion. Circulating CD4+ and CD8+ T cells showed clonal expansion by week 6 at 0.1 to 3.0 mg/kg.

This clone is a singleton in its sample. The antigen is unknown. Only in-frame clones appear in the TCRdb table, and some are missing; sequencing was by immunoSEQ multiplex PCR. Of about 59,000 clones listed, 87% were seen once; the top ten hold 0.37%. CDR3 size: 17 residues. Patients with a history of autoimmune disease or on systemic immunosuppression were excluded. Sequences were derived from CD4+ or CD8+ T cells sorted from blood, sampled in a trial of the OX40 agonist ivuxolimab. This clonotype was obtained from an adult with an advanced solid tumor such as melanoma, head and neck, liver or kidney cancer. The rearrangement links TRBV21-1 to TRBJ2-1; TRBD2, the table's D call, lacks a check against the DNA. TRBV21-1 is a listed pseudogene. The CDR3 nucleotides read TGTGCCAGCAGCAAACAAGCGGGAGGGTTTTTTGACAATGAGCAGTTCTTC. The encoded protein is CASSKQAGGFFDNEQFF.